The 15 T cell receptor beta chains presented below share a single source sample, sequenced in a study of OX40 agonist ivuxolimab in advanced cancers. Sequencing used immunoSEQ multiplex PCR; TCRdb keeps in-frame clones, though not all of them. Here the sample spans 90,000 to 95,000 clones, around 87% being singletons. This material consisted of CD4+ or CD8+ T cells sorted from blood, taken in a trial of the OX40 agonist ivuxolimab. The receptors shown here come from an adult with an advanced solid tumor such as melanoma, head and neck, liver or kidney cancer.

This clone has just a few counts. The chain couples TRBV2 to TRBJ2-3, with 7 bases that match TRBD2. J was trimmed by 5 bases and V by 7 bases; bases with no gene match: 12. This CDR3 has 15 amino acids. Germline assignment: CDR1 SNHLY and CDR2 FYNNEI. The CDR3 DNA follows: TGTGCCAGCAACTCTTGGGGAGGGGTTAGAGATACGCAGTATTTT. This sequence encodes CASNSWGGVRDTQYF.

V gene TRBV6-1 combines with J gene TRBJ2-7; weak D call: TRBD1 (7 bases). Germline V gene lookup returns CDR1 MNHNS and CDR2 SASEGT. The CDR3 has 12 residues. Between the trimmed V and J ends, which lost 11 bases and 3 bases, there was a span of 14 bases. The CDR3 reads CAPPQGGYEQYF. For the CDR3, the DNA is TGTGCCCCGCCGCAGGGGGGCTACGAGCAGTACTTC.

This chain joins TRBV10-3 and TRBJ1-1; D is ambiguous. Per the germline V gene, CDR1 is ENHRY and CDR2 is SYGVKD. The ends were cut back, 3 bases at V and 2 bases at J, with 7 bases in the middle. The CDR3 has 13 amino acids. The chain's CDR3 is CAISEPPNTEAFF. CDR3 DNA sequence: TGTGCCATCAGTGAACCACCAAACACTGAAGCTTTCTTT.

This clone occurred a few times. V is TRBV19 and J is TRBJ1-1; no reliable D call. The germline CDR1 and CDR2 sequences are LNHDA and SQIVND (reference sequence). This CDR3 region has 13 residues. Trimming pared 3 bases from V and 6 bases from J, leaving 11 bases between. The CDR3 region has the DNA TGTGCCAGTAGTATGGGGTTATTGGCTGAAGCTTTCTTT. It codes for CASSMGLLAEAFF.

In this sample, this clone turned up a few times. The gene calls are TRBV19 and TRBJ2-7; D unclear. Trimming shortened V by 5 bases and J by 7 bases, and 15 bases separated the two germline ends. The CDR3 runs to 13 residues. The germline V gene encodes CDR1 LNHDA and CDR2 SQIVND (reference sequence). The CDR3 here is CASSPPEGQEQYF. CDR3 nucleotide sequence: TGTGCCAGTAGTCCGCCGGAAGGCCAAGAGCAGTACTTC.

The chain recombines TRBV11-2 with TRBJ2-6, with TRBD1 matching over 7 bases. This CDR3 has 17 residues. The junction had 7 bases not matched to a gene; V was cut back by 5 bases and J by 0 bases. The germline V gene has CDR1 SGHAT and CDR2 FQNNGV. The chain's CDR3 is CASSIPGQYSGANVLTF. The CDR3 DNA follows: TGTGCCAGCAGCATCCCGGGACAGTACTCTGGGGCCAACGTCCTGACTTTC.

The chain links TRBV6-1 to TRBJ1-1; D remains unclear. CDR1 is MNHNS, CDR2 SASEGT, per germline. The V gene lost 4 bases and the J gene lost 3 bases, with 6 bases spanning the gap. The CDR3 sequence is 12 residues long. The CDR3: CASSVWDTEAFF. DNA for the CDR3: TGTGCCAGCAGTGTCTGGGACACTGAAGCTTTCTTT.

V is TRBV19 and J is TRBJ2-1, with TRBD2 matching over 13 bases. The CDR3 is 17 residues long. Per germline, CDR1 LNHDA and CDR2 SQIVND (reference sequence). J gave up 7 bases and V 4 bases, and 10 bases lay outside the gene matches. The CDR3 DNA reads as TGTGCCAGTAGTACGCCGGGACTAGCGGGACCGCTTAATGAGCAGTTCTTC. This translates into CASSTPGLAGPLNEQFF.

The V and J genes are TRBV7-2 and TRBJ1-5; 7 bases are shared with TRBD1. The trim removed 1 base at V and 3 bases at J, leaving 3 bases unmatched. Germline V lookup: CDR1 SGHTA, CDR2 FQGNSA. The CDR3 totals 15 residues. CDR3 sequence (DNA): TGTGCCAGCAGCTTAGTGACAGGGAACAATCAGCCCCAGCATTTT. Translating it yields CASSLVTGNNQPQHF.

The chain has TRBV19 and TRBJ1-1; D unresolved. CDR3 length: 11 amino acids. Trimming shortened V by 7 bases and J by 7 bases, and 10 bases separated the two germline ends. Germline CDR1 reads LNHDA; CDR2 reads SQIVND (reference sequence). The CDR3 bases are TGTGCCAGTAATTCCCGACGTGAAGCTTTCTTT. Translation: CASNSRREAFF.

The V gene is TRBV27, the J gene TRBJ2-3, with D tentatively TRBD1 or TRBD2 (5 bases each). CDR3 length: 14 residues. Looked up from germline, CDR1 is MNHEY and CDR2 is SMNVEV (reference sequence). The V gene lost 5 bases and the J gene lost 8 bases, with 17 bases spanning the gap. CDR3 nucleotide sequence: TGTGCCAGCAGTCAATGGGACCGCTCTGCTACGCAGTATTTT. Protein sequence: CASSQWDRSATQYF.

The genes are TRBV11-2 and TRBJ1-2; D gene uncertain. The V gene's germline CDR1 is SGHAT and CDR2 FQNNGV. This CDR3 is built from 13 residues. Trimming left V 5 bases short and J 5 bases short, with 12 bases between. The CDR3 loop reads CASSDQASYGYTF. For the CDR3, the DNA is TGTGCCAGCAGCGATCAGGCCTCATATGGCTACACCTTC.

The rearrangement uses TRBV6-6 and TRBJ1-3, with D uncertain. Deletions cut 6 bases from V and 0 bases from J, with 12 bases between. From germline, CDR1 is MNHNY and CDR2 SVGAGI (reference sequence). The CDR3 extends over 15 amino acids. The CDR3 here is CASSIGRLSGNTIYF. The DNA of the CDR3 is TGTGCCAGCAGCATAGGACGGCTCTCTGGAAACACCATATATTTT.

This clone was observed a single time. The V call is TRBV30, the J call TRBJ2-2, with TRBD1 identical over 8 bases. CDR3 size: 13 residues. The V segment lost 7 bases and the J segment 5 bases; nucleotides outside the gene matches: 6. CDR1 and CDR2 from the germline V gene are GTSNPN and SVGIG (reference sequence). The CDR3 DNA sequence: TGTGCCTCGGACAGGGTGCGGACCGGGGAGCTGTTTTTT. This translates into CASDRVRTGELFF.

The rearrangement uses TRBV9 and TRBJ2-3; 10 bases are a match to TRBD2. The CDR3 is 16 residues long. After removal of 4 bases from V and 2 bases from J, the junction contained 7 bases not matched to a gene. Germline CDR1 SGDLS, CDR2 YYNGEE. The CDR3 sequence: CASSPGTSVSTDTQYF. In nucleotides, the CDR3 is TGTGCCAGCAGCCCCGGGACTAGCGTATCCACAGATACGCAGTATTTT. Looking up the rest from reference TRBV9 and TRBJ2-3 gives the full variable domain: DSGVTQTPKHLITATGQRVTLRCSPRSGDLSVYWYQQSLDQGLQFLIQYYNGEERAKGNILERFSAQQFPDLHSELNLSSLELGDSALYFCASSPGTSVSTDTQYFGPGTRLTVL.